What follows describes a single TCR beta chain. Its antigen is as yet unknown. The entry originates in a study of T cells after yellow fever vaccination. General study points: The presence of abundant clonotypes contaminating from the bulk population was possible in FACS-sorted repertoires. Boosting was followed by the reappearance of most primary-vaccination clones (roughly 96% CD4, more than 70% CD8).

TCRdb re-called the 5' RACE reads with MiXCR, one entry per CDR3 protein. The table records some 390,000 distinct CDR3 sequences, 6% to 8% of them present only once. The CDR3 runs to 15 residues. Per the germline V gene, CDR1 is SGHRS and CDR2 is YFSETQ. Deletions cut 0 bases from V and 3 bases from J, with 10 bases between. The chain has TRBV5-1 and TRBJ2-1, with D unclear. The material sequenced was PBMCs, taken 5 days after the yellow fever booster vaccination. This sequence was found in a man aged 25-45 years who received the YFV17D yellow fever vaccine. The CDR3 nucleotides read TGCGCCAGCAGCTTGGACAGTGTAAACTACAATGAGCAGTTCTTC. This gives the protein CASSLDSVNYNEQFF.